This T cell receptor beta chain was sequenced in a study of Graves' ophthalmopathy and Graves' hyperthyroidism. The authors amplified TCR beta CDR3 regions, and they did so from RNA transcripts for repertoire sequencing. A first-round RT-PCR used HTBI primers, followed by a second-round multiplex PCR. TCRdb re-derived calls from the multiplex PCR reads in MiXCR, one entry per CDR3 protein. This sample has under 200,000 distinct CDR3 sequences, with roughly 37% found just once. Trimming took off 5 bases at V and 4 bases at J, with 9 bases between the two ends. CDR3 length equals 13 residues. The V gene's germline CDR1 is SNHLY and CDR2 FYNNEI. This clonotype has at least ten counts. No antigen is known for it. Overall study results and limits: Detection in blood was also observed for most expanded thyroid clonotypes above 0.001 frequency.

A duration under 3 months, NOSPECS ≥4, CAS ≥3 and moderate-to-severe activity characterized the donors with ophthalmopathy. Excluded were patients with other autoimmune diseases, uncontrolled infections, pregnancy or lactation. The sequencing sample was made of peripheral blood. This clonotype originated in a woman aged 40 to 50 with Graves' ophthalmopathy. This chain joins TRBV2 and TRBJ1-5, with TRBD1 as a possible D gene (5 bases). For the CDR3, the DNA is TGTGCCAGCAGTTACAGGCGGAATCAGCCCCAGCATTTT. Protein sequence: CASSYRRNQPQHF.